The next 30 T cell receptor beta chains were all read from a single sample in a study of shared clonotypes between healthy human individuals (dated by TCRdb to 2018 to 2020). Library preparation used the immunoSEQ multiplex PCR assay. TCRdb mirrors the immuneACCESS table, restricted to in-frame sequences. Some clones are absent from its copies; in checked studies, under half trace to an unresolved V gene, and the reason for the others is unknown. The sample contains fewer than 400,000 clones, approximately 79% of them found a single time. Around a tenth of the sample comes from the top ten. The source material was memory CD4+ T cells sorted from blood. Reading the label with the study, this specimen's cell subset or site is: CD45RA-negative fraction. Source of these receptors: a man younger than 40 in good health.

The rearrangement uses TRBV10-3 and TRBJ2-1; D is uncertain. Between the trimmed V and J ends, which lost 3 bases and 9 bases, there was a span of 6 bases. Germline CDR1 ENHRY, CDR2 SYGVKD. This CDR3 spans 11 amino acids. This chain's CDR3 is CAISEPTEQFF. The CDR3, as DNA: TGTGCCATCAGTGAACCGACTGAGCAGTTCTTC.

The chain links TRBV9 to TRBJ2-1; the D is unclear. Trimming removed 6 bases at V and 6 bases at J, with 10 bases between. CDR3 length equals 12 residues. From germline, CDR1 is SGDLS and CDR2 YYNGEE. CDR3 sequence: CASNNRGNEQFF. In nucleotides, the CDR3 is TGTGCCAGCAACAACAGAGGCAATGAGCAGTTCTTC.

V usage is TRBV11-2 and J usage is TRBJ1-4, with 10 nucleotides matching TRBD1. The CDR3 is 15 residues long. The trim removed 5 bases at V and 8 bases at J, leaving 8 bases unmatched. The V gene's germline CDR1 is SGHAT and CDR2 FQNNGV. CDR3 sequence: CASSPRTGGTEKLFF. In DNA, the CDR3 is TGTGCCAGCAGCCCAAGGACAGGGGGAACCGAAAAACTGTTTTTT.

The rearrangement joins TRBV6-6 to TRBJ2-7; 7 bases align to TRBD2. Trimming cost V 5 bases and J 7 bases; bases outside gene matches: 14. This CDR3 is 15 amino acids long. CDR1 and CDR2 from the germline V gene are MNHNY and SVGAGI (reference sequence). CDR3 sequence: CASSEAAGSRGEQYF. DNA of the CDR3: TGTGCCAGCAGTGAGGCAGCGGGATCTCGGGGGGAGCAGTACTTC.

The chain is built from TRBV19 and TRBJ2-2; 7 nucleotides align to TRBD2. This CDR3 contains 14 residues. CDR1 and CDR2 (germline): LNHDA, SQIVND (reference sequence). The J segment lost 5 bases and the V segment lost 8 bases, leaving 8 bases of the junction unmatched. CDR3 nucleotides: TGTGCCAGTTCTATGGGGAGGGCGACCGGGGAGCTGTTTTTT. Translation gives CASSMGRATGELFF. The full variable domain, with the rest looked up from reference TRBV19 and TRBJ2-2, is DGGITQSPKYLFRKEGQNVTLSCEQNLNHDAMYWYRQDPGQGLRLIYYSQIVNDFQKGDIAEGYSVSREKKESFPLTVTSAQKNPTAFYLCASSMGRATGELFFGEGSRLTVL.

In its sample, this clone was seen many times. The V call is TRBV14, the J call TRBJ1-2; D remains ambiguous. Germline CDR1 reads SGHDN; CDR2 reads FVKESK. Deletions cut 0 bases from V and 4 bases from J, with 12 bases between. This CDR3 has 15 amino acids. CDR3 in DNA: TGTGCCAGCAGCCAAGATTTTGGTCCGACCTATGGCTACACCTTC. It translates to CASSQDFGPTYGYTF.

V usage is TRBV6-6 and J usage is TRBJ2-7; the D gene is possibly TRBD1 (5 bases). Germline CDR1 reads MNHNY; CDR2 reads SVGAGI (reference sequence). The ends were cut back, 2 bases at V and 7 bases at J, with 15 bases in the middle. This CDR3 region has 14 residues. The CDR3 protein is CASSYRTRVGEQYF. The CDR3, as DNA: TGTGCCAGCAGTTACCGAACCAGGGTGGGGGAGCAGTACTTC.

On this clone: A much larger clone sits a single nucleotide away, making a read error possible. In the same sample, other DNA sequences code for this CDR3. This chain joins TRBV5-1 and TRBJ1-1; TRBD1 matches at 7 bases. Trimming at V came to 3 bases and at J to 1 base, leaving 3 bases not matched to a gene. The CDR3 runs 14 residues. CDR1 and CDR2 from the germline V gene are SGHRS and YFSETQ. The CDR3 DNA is TGCGCCAGCAGCTCGGGACAGCCGAACACTGAAGCTTTCTTT. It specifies CASSSGQPNTEAFF.

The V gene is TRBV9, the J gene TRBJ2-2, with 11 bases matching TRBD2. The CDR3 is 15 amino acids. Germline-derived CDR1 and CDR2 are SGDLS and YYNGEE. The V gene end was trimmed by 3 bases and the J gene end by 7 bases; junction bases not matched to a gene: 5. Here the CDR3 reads CASSASGRWHGELFF. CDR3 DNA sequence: TGTGCCAGCAGCGCTAGCGGGAGGTGGCACGGGGAGCTGTTTTTT.

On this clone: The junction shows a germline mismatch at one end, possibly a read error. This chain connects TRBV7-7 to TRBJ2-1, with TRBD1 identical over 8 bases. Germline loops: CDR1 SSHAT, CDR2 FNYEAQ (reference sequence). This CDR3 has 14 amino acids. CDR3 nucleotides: TGTGCTAGCAGCTTAGGACAGGGAGGCAATGAGCAGTTCTTC. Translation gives CASSLGQGGNEQFF.

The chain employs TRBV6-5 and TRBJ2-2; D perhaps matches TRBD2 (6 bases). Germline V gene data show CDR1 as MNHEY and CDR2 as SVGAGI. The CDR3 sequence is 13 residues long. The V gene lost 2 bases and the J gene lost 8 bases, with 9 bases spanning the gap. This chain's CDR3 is CASSYTGAGELFF. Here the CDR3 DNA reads TGTGCCAGCAGTTACACGGGAGCGGGGGAGCTGTTTTTT.

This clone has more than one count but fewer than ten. CDR3 region: CASSSPSGSLGEQYF. The CDR3 nucleotides are TGTGCCAGCAGCTCACCTAGCGGGAGTCTCGGGGAGCAGTACTTC. This chain uses TRBV7-9 with TRBJ2-7; 10 nucleotides line up with TRBD2. V lost 4 bases and J lost 7; bases outside the gene matches: 10. The CDR3 totals 15 residues. CDR1 is SEHNR and CDR2 is FQNEAQ in the germline V gene (reference sequence).

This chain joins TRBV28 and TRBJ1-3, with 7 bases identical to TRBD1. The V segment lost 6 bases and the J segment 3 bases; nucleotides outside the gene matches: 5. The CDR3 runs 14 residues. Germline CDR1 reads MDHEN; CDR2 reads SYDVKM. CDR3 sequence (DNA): TGTGCCAGCAGAAAAACAGGGGATGGAAACACCATATATTTT. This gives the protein CASRKTGDGNTIYF.

CDR3 DNA: TGTGCCAGCAGACAGGGACTAGCGGGAAATGAGCAGTACTTC. Protein sequence: CASRQGLAGNEQYF. The chain carries TRBV28 and TRBJ2-7; 13 bases are shared with TRBD2. Germline V gene sequence: CDR1 MDHEN, CDR2 SYDVKM. Trimming at V came to 6 bases and at J to 7 bases, leaving 6 bases not matched to a gene. This CDR3 comprises 14 residues.

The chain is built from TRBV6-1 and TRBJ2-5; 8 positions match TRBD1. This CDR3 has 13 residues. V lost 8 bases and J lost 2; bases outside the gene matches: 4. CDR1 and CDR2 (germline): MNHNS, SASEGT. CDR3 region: CASDRGRQETQYF. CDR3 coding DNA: TGTGCCAGCGACAGGGGACGGCAAGAGACCCAGTACTTC.

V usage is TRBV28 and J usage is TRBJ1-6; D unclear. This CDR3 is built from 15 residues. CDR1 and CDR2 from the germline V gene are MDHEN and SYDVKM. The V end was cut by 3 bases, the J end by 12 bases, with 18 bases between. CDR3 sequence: CASSLPQSHGLPLHF. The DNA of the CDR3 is TGTGCCAGCAGTTTGCCCCAGTCACACGGTTTACCCCTCCACTTT.

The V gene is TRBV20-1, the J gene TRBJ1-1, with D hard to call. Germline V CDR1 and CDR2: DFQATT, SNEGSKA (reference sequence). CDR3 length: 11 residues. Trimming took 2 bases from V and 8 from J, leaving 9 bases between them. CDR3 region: CSARFGSEAFF. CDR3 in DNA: TGCAGTGCTAGATTCGGTTCCGAAGCTTTCTTT.

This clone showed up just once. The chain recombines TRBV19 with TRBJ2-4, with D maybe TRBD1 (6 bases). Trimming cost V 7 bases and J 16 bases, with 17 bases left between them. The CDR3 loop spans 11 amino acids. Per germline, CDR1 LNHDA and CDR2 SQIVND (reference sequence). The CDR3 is CASTPGHFLYF. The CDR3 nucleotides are TGTGCCAGTACCCCGGGACACTTTCTCTACTTC.

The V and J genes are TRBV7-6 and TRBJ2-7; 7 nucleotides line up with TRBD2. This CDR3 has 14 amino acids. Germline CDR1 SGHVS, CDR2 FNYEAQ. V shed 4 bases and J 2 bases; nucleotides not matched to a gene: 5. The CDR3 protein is CASSSSGTTYEQYF. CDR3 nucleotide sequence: TGTGCCAGCAGCTCCTCCGGGACTACCTACGAGCAGTACTTC.

CDR3 sequence reads: CSASRGAEQYF. As DNA, the CDR3 is TGCAGTGCTAGCCGTGGCGCAGAGCAGTACTTC. V gene TRBV20-1 combines with J gene TRBJ2-7; D remains unclear. Germline CDR1 and CDR2: DFQATT and SNEGSKA (reference sequence). This CDR3 spans 11 amino acids. Trimming shortened V by 3 bases and J by 7 bases, and 10 bases separated the two germline ends.

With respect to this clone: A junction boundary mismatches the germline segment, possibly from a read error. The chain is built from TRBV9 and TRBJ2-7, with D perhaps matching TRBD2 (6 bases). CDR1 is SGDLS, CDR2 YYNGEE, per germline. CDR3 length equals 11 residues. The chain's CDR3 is CASSLSGVLTF. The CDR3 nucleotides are TGTGCCAGCAGCCTTTCGGGGGTATTGACCTTC.

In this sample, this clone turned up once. CDR3 sequence reads: CATKMGLGAGGLSQWGEQFF. The CDR3 region has the DNA TGCGCCACCAAAATGGGTTTGGGAGCGGGAGGTCTCTCTCAGTGGGGGGAGCAGTTCTTC. The rearrangement joins TRBV10-2 to TRBJ2-1, with TRBD2 matching over 9 bases. In germline, CDR1 is WSHSY, CDR2 SAAADI. The CDR3 extends over 20 amino acids. J lost 10 bases, V lost 10 bases, and 32 bases had no gene match.

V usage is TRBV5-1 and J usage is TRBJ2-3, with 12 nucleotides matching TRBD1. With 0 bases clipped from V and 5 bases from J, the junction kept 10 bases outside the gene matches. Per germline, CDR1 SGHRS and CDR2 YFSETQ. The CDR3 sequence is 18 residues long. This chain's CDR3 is CASSLGRGTGGIIDTQYF. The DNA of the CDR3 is TGCGCCAGCAGCTTGGGCCGAGGGACAGGGGGCATCATAGATACGCAGTATTTT. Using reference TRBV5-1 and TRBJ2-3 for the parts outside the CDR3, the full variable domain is KAGVTQTPRYLIKTRGQQVTLSCSPISGHRSVSWYQQTPGQGLQFLFEYFSETQRNKGNFPGRFSGRQFSNSRSEMNVSTLELGDSALYLCASSLGRGTGGIIDTQYFGPGTRLTVL.

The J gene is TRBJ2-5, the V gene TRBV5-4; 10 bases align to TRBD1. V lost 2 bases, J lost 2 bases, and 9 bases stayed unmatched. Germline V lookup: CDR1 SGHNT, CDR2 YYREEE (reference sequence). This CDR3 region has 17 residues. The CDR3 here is CASSFTGTGVFQETQYF. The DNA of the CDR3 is TGTGCCAGCAGCTTTACCGGGACAGGGGTTTTTCAAGAGACCCAGTACTTC.

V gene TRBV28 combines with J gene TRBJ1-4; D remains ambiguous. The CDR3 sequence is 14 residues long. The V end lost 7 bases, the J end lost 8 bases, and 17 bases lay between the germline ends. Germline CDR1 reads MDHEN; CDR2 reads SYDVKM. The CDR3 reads CASKSGVGIEKLFF. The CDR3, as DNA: TGTGCCAGCAAAAGCGGGGTTGGTATAGAAAAACTGTTTTTT.

The CDR3 here is CASIRGLAGLSYEQYF. The CDR3, as DNA: TGCGCCAGCATCAGGGGACTAGCGGGACTTTCCTACGAGCAGTACTTC. The chain employs TRBV10-2 and TRBJ2-7; 13 bases are a match to TRBD2. Unmatched junction bases numbered 7, after V lost 7 bases and J lost 1 base. Germline loops: CDR1 WSHSY, CDR2 SAAADI. The CDR3 is 16 amino acids.

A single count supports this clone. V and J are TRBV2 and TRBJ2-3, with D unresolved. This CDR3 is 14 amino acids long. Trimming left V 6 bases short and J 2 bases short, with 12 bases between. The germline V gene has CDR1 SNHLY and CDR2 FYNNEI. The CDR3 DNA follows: TGTGCCAGCAGAGGGATTTTCTACACAGATACGCAGTATTTT. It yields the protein CASRGIFYTDTQYF.

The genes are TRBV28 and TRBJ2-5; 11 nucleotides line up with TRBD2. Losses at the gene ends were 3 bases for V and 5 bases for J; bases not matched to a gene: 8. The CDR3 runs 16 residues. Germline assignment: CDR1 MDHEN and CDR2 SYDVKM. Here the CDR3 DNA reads TGTGCCAGCAGTTTCCAAGGCCTAGCGGGAGGTGAGACCCAGTACTTC. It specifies CASSFQGLAGGETQYF.

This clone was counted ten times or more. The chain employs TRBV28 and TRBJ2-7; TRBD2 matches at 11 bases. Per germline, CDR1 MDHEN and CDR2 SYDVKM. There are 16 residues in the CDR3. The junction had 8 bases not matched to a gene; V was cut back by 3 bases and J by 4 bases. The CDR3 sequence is CASSFPTSGRKYEQYF. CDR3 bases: TGTGCCAGCAGTTTCCCAACTAGCGGGAGAAAATACGAGCAGTACTTC.

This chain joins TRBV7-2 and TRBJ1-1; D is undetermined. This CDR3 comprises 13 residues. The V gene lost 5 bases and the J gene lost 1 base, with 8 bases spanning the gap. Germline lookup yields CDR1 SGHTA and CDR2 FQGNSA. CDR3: CASSPPANTEAFF. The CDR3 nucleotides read TGTGCCAGCAGCCCCCCTGCGAACACTGAAGCTTTCTTT.